This TCR beta chain comes out of a study of persistence of HIV-infected CD4 T cells. General study results and limits: Bulk TCR data could not be restricted to HIV-1-infected CMV-responding cells.

The V gene lost 8 bases and the J gene lost 7 bases, with 18 bases spanning the gap. The germline V gene encodes CDR1 MNHEY and CDR2 SVGAGI. This CDR3 has 14 residues. An overlapping HIV-1 Gag peptide pool stimulated these cells at about 0.91 ug/peptide/mL. CD40L/CD69 double-negative CD45RO-high memory CD4+ T cells were collected. PBMCs were depleted of CD8+ T cells before stimulation. A roughly 17-hour stimulation of CD8-depleted PBMCs used anti-CD28/CD49d costimulation, CD40-blocking antibody and enfuvirtide. Sequencing used immunoSEQ version 4 in survey mode. Some clones are missing from TCRdb's copy, which holds only in-frame ones; the method was immunoSEQ multiplex PCR. The sample includes about 40,000 clones, about 80% of them seen just once. Comments on this clone: Its antigen is not known.

The sequencing here drew on CD4+ T cells sorted from PBMCs after approximately 20-hour stimulation, taken from a patient who received antiretroviral therapy. The chain carries TRBV6-5 and TRBJ1-5; tentatively, D is TRBD1 (6 bases). This TCR derives from an adult man with HIV who was CMV-seropositive. The CDR3 bases are TGTGCCAGCGCCGGGGGGGCGGGGGCCCAGCCCCAGCATTTT. It yields the protein CASAGGAGAQPQHF.